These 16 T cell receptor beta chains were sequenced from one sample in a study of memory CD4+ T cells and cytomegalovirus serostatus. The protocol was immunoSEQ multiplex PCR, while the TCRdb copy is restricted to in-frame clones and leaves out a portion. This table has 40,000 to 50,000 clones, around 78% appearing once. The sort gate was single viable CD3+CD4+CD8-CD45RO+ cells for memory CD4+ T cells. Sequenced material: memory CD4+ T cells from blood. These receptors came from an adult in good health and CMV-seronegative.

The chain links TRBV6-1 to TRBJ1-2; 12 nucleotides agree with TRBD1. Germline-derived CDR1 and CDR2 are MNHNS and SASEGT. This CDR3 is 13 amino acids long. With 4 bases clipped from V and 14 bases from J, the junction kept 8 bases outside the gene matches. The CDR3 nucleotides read TGTGCCAGCAGTGGGGACAGGGGGCGGGCGGGGACCTTC. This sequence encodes CASSGDRGRAGTF.

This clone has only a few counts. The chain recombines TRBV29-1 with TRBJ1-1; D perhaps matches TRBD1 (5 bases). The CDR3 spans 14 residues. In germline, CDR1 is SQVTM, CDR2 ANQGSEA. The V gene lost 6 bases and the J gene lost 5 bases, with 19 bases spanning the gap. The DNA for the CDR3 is TGCAGCGTAGGTGGTAGGGGAGTGGGGACTGAAGCTTTCTTT. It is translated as CSVGGRGVGTEAFF.

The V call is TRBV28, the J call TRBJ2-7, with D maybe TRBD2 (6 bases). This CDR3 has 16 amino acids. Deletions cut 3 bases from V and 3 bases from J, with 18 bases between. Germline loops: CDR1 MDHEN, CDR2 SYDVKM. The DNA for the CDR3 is TGTGCCAGCAGTTTCGGGACTCTCCGGGGAGGCTACGAGCAGTACTTC. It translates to CASSFGTLRGGYEQYF. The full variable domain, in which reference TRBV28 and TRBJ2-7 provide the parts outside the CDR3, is DVKVTQSSRYLVKRTGEKVFLECVQDMDHENMFWYRQDPGLGLRLIYFSYDVKMKEKGDIPEGYSVSREKKERFSLILESASTNQTSMYLCASSFGTLRGGYEQYFGPGTRLTVT.

CDR3 region: CASNPSPANYGYTF. Here the CDR3 DNA reads TGTGCCAGTAACCCATCCCCAGCTAACTATGGCTACACCTTC. The chain carries TRBV19 and TRBJ1-2, with no clear D. Germline assignment: CDR1 LNHDA and CDR2 SQIVND (reference sequence). Trimming left V 7 bases short and J 0 bases short, with 12 bases between. This CDR3 is 14 amino acids long.

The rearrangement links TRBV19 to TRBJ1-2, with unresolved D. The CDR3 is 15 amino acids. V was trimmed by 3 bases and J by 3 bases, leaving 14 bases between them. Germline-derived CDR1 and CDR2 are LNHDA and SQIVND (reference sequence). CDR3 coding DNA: TGTGCCAGTAGTATGGGCCACCCTGGGGACTATGGCTACACCTTC. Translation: CASSMGHPGDYGYTF.

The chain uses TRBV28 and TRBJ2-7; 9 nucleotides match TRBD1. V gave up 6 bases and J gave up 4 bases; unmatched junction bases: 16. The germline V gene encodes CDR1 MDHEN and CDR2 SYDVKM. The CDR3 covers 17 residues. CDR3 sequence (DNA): TGTGCCAGCAGGCCAACAACCGGGACAGGGTCCTTTTACGAGCAGTACTTC. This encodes CASRPTTGTGSFYEQYF.

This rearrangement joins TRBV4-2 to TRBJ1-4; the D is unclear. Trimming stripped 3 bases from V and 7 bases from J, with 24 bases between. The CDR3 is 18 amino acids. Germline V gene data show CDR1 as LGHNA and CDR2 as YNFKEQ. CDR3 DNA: TGTGCCAGCAGCCACGGTCAGACGGAGCAGGCAGTTGGTGAAAAACTGTTTTTT. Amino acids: CASSHGQTEQAVGEKLFF.

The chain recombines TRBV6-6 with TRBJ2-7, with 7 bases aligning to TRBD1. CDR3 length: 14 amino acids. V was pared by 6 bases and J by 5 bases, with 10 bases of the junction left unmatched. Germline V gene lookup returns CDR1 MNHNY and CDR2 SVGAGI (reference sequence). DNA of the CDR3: TGTGCCAGCAGCCAGACAGGGACCGTCCACGAGCAGTACTTC. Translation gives CASSQTGTVHEQYF.

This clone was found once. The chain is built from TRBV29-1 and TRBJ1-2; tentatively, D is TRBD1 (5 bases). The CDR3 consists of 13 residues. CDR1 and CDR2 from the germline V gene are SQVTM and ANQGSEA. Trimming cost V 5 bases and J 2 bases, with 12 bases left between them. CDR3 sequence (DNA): TGCAGCGTTATAGGACATTTCAACTATGGCTACACCTTC. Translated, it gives CSVIGHFNYGYTF.

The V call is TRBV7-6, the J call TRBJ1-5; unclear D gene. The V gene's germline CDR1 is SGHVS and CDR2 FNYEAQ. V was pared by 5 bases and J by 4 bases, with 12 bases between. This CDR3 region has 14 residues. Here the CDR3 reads CASSVLDGNQPQHF. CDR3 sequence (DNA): TGTGCCAGCAGCGTACTCGACGGGAATCAGCCCCAGCATTTT.

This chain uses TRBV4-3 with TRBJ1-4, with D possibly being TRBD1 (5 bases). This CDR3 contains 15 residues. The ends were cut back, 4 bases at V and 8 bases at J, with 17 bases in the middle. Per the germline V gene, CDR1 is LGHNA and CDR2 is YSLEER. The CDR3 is CASSRRAGRSEKLFF. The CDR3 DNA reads TGCGCCAGCAGCCGTAGGGCGGGGCGAAGCGAAAAACTGTTTTTT.

CDR3 amino acids: CASSGGGLGSRLNTEAFF. DNA of the CDR3: TGTGCCAGCAGTGGGGGAGGTCTCGGATCTCGATTGAACACTGAAGCTTTCTTT. This sequence joins TRBV28 and TRBJ1-1; TRBD1 is a possible D gene (5 bases). The CDR3 is 18 amino acids. V shed 5 bases and J shed 0 bases, with 22 bases lying between them. Germline lookup yields CDR1 MDHEN and CDR2 SYDVKM.

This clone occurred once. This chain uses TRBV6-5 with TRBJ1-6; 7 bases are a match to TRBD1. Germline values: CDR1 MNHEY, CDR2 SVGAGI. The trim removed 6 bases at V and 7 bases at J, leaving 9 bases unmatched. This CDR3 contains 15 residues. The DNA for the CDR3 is TGTGCCAGCAGCTCCCACAGGGGTGACAATTCACCCCTCCACTTT. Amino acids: CASSSHRGDNSPLHF.

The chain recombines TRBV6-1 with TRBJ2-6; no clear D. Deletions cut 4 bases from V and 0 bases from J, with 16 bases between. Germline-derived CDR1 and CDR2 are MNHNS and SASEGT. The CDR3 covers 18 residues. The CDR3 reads CASSADRRFSSGANVLTF. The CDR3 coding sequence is TGTGCCAGCAGTGCCGACCGGAGATTCAGCTCTGGGGCCAACGTCCTGACTTTC.

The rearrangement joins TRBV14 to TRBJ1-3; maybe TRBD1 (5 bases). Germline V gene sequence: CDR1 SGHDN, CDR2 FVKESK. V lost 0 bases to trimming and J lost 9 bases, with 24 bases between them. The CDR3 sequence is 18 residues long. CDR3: CASSQEGTRRIIGGTIYF. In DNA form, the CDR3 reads TGTGCCAGCAGCCAAGAGGGGACCCGACGGATCATTGGGGGCACCATATATTTT.

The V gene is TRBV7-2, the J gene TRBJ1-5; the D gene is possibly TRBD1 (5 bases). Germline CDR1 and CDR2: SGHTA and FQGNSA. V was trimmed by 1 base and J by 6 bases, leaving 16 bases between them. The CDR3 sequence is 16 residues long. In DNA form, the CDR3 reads TGTGCCAGCAGCTTAGGACAGACGATGGGGGGTCAGCCCCAGCATTTT. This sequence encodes CASSLGQTMGGQPQHF.